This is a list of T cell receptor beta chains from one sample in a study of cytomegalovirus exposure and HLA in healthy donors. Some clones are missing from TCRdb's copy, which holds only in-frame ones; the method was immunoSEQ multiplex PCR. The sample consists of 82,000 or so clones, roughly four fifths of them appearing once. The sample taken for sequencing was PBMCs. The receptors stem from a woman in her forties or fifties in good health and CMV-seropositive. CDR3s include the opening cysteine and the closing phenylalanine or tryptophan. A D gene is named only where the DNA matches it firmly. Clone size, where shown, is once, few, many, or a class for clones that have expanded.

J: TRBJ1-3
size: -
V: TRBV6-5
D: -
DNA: TGTGCCAGCAGTTACGGGGCAGGAGCAAACACCATATATTTT
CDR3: CASSYGAGANTIYF

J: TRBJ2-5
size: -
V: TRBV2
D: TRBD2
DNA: TGTGCCAGCAGTGTAGCGGGAGGTCGAGAGACCCAGTACTTC
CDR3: CASSVAGGRETQYF

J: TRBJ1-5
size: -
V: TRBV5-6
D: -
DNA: TGTGCCAGCAGCGTGGTGAGTTCTAGTCAGCCCCAGCATTTT
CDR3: CASSVVSSSQPQHF

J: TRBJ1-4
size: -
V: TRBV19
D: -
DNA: TGTGCCAGTAGTATAGCGGTATCAACTAATGAAAAACTGTTTTTT
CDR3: CASSIAVSTNEKLFF

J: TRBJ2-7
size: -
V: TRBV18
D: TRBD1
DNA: TGTGCCAGCTCAAGAGGACAGGGGAAGAGGGGCTACGAGCAGTACTTC
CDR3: CASSRGQGKRGYEQYF

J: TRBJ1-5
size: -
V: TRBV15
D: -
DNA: TGTGCCACCAGCCTTCGGGTTAGCAATCAGCCCCAGCATTTT
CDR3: CATSLRVSNQPQHF

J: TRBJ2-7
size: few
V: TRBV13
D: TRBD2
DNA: TGTGCCAGCAGCTCGACCGCTAGCGGGAGGAAGTACGAGCAGTACTTC
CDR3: CASSSTASGRKYEQYF

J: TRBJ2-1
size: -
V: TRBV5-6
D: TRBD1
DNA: TGTGCCAGCAGACGGACAGGGGGCAATGAGCAGTTCTTC
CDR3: CASRRTGGNEQFF

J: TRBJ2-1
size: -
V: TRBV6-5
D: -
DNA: TGTGCCAGCAGTGCCACGAGAAATGAGCAGTTCTTC
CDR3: CASSATRNEQFF

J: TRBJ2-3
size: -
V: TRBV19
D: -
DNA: TGTGCCAGTAATGACCGGGGGACTAGCACAGATACGCAGTATTTT
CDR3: CASNDRGTSTDTQYF

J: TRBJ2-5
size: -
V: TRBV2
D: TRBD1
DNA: TGTGCCAGCAAAACAGGGGGAGAGACCCAGTACTTC
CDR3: CASKTGGETQYF

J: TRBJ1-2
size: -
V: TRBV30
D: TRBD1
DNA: TGTGCCTGGACCGGGACAGGGGCGGCGTATGGCTACACCTTC
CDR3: CAWTGTGAAYGYTF

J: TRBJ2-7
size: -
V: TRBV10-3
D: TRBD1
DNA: TGTGCCATCAGTGAGGAGGGACAGGGACGCAACGAGCAGTACTTC
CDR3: CAISEEGQGRNEQYF

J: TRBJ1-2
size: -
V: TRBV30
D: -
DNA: TGTGCCTGGAGTGTATTGGCCCCCCAGCGGGACTTC
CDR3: CAWSVLAPQRDF

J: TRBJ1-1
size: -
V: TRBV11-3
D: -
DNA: TGTGCCAGCAGCTTGGAGATGAACACTGAAGCTTTCTTT
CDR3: CASSLEMNTEAFF

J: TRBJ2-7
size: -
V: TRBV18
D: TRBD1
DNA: TGTGCCAGCTCAAGGACAGGGGGCGGCGAGCAGTACTTC
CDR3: CASSRTGGGEQYF

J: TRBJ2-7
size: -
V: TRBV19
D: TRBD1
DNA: TGTGCCAGTACAGGGGGCCCCTACGAGCAGTACTTC
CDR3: CASTGGPYEQYF

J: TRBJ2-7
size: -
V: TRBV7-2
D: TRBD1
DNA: TGTGCCAGCAGCTTAGTCGGACAGGCCTACGAGCAGTACTTC
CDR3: CASSLVGQAYEQYF

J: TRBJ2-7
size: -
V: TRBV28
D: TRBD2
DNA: TGTGCCAGCAGTTCCGGGGGGAGACAGAGCTCCTACGAGCAGTACTTC
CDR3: CASSSGGRQSSYEQYF

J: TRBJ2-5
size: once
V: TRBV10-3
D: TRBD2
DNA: TGTGCCATCAGTGGGTTAGCGGGAGCTGAGACCCAGTACTTC
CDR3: CAISGLAGAETQYF

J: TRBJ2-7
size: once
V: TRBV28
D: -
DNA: TGTGCCAGCAGCTTGACATTTCCCTACGAGCAGTACTTC
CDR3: CASSLTFPYEQYF

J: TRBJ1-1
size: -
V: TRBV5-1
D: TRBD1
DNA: TGCGCCAGCAGCTGGCAAGGCCCCGGACAGGGAGCTTTCTTT
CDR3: CASSWQGPGQGAFF

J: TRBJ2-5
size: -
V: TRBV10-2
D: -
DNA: TGCGCCAGCAGTGGGTCGCGGGGTGGGGGAGAGACCCAGTACTTC
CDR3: CASSGSRGGGETQYF

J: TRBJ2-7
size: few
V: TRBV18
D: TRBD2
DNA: TGTGCCAGCTCACCACGAGTGGCTAGCGGGCGTAACGAGCAGTACTTC
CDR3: CASSPRVASGRNEQYF

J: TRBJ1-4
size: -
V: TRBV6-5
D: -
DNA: TGTGCCAGCAGCCAAAATCGGGGGGTTAATGAAAAACTGTTTTTT
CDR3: CASSQNRGVNEKLFF

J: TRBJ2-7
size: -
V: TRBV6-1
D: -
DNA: TGTGCCAGCAGTGGGTCGACAGGACAATCCACTTACGAGCAGTACTTC
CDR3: CASSGSTGQSTYEQYF

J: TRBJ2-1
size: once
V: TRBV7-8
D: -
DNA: TGTGCCAGCAGCTTCAGGGGGGCCGATGAGCAGTTCTTC
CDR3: CASSFRGADEQFF

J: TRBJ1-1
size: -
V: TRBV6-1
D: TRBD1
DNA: TGTGCCATTAGGGACAGGGGGAAAGGCGAAGCTTTCTTT
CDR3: CAIRDRGKGEAFF

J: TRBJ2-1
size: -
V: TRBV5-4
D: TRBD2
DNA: TGTGCCAGCAGCTTGGTCCCGGGACTAGCGGGAGCGGGAAATGAGCAGTTCTTC
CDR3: CASSLVPGLAGAGNEQFF

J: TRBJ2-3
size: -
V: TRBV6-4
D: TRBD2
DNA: TGTGCCAGCAGTGAGGAGGCGGGAGCCACAGATACGCAGTATTTT
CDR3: CASSEEAGATDTQYF

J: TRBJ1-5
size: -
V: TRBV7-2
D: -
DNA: TGTGCCAGCAGCTTAGGTGTCGTTCAGCCCCAGCATTTT
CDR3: CASSLGVVQPQHF

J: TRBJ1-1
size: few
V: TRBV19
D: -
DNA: TGTGCCAGTAGTATAGATCGGGCGGGGGACACTGAAGCTTTCTTT
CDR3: CASSIDRAGDTEAFF

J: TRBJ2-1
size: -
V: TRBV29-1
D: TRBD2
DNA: TGCAGCGTTGAAGGAACTAGCGTGAACTACAATGAGCAGTTCTTC
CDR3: CSVEGTSVNYNEQFF

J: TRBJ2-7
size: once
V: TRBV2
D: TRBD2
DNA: TGTGCCAGCAGTGAAGACGGGAGGGCCTCCTACGAGCAGTACTTC
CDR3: CASSEDGRASYEQYF

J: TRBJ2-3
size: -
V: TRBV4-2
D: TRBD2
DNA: TGTGCCAGCAGCCAAGGGGCTAGCGGGTCCTCAGATACGCAGTATTTT
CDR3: CASSQGASGSSDTQYF

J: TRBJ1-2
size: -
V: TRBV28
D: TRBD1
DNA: TGTGCCAGCAGGGGGGACAGGGGAATCGGCTACACCTTC
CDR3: CASRGDRGIGYTF

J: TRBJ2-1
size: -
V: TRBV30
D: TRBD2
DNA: TGTGCCTGGAGCAAGGCGGGAGTTCGTTATGAGCAGTTCTTC
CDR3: CAWSKAGVRYEQFF

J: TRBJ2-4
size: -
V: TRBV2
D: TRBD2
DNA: TGTGCCAGCAGTGACCTATTGGGACTAGCGGGAGGCACAAACATTCAGTACTTC
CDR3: CASSDLLGLAGGTNIQYF

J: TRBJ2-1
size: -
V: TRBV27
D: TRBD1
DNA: TGTGCCAGCAGTCCGGGACAGGGTTTCGATGAGCAGTTCTTC
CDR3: CASSPGQGFDEQFF

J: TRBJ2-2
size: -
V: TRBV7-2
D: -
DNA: TGTGCCAGCATCGGAGTGGGGGGAGCCGGGGAGCTGTTTTTT
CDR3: CASIGVGGAGELFF

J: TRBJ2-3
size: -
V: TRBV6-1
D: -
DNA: TGTGCCAGCCGATCGAGCGCAGATACGCAGTATTTT
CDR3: CASRSSADTQYF

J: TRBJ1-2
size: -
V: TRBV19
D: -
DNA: TGTGCCAGTAGTTTCGGGACAAATAACTATGGCTACACCTTC
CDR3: CASSFGTNNYGYTF

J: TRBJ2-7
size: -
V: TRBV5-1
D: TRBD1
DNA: TGCGCCAGCAGCTTAGGGGGGACAGGGTCGGTCGAGCAGTACTTC
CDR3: CASSLGGTGSVEQYF